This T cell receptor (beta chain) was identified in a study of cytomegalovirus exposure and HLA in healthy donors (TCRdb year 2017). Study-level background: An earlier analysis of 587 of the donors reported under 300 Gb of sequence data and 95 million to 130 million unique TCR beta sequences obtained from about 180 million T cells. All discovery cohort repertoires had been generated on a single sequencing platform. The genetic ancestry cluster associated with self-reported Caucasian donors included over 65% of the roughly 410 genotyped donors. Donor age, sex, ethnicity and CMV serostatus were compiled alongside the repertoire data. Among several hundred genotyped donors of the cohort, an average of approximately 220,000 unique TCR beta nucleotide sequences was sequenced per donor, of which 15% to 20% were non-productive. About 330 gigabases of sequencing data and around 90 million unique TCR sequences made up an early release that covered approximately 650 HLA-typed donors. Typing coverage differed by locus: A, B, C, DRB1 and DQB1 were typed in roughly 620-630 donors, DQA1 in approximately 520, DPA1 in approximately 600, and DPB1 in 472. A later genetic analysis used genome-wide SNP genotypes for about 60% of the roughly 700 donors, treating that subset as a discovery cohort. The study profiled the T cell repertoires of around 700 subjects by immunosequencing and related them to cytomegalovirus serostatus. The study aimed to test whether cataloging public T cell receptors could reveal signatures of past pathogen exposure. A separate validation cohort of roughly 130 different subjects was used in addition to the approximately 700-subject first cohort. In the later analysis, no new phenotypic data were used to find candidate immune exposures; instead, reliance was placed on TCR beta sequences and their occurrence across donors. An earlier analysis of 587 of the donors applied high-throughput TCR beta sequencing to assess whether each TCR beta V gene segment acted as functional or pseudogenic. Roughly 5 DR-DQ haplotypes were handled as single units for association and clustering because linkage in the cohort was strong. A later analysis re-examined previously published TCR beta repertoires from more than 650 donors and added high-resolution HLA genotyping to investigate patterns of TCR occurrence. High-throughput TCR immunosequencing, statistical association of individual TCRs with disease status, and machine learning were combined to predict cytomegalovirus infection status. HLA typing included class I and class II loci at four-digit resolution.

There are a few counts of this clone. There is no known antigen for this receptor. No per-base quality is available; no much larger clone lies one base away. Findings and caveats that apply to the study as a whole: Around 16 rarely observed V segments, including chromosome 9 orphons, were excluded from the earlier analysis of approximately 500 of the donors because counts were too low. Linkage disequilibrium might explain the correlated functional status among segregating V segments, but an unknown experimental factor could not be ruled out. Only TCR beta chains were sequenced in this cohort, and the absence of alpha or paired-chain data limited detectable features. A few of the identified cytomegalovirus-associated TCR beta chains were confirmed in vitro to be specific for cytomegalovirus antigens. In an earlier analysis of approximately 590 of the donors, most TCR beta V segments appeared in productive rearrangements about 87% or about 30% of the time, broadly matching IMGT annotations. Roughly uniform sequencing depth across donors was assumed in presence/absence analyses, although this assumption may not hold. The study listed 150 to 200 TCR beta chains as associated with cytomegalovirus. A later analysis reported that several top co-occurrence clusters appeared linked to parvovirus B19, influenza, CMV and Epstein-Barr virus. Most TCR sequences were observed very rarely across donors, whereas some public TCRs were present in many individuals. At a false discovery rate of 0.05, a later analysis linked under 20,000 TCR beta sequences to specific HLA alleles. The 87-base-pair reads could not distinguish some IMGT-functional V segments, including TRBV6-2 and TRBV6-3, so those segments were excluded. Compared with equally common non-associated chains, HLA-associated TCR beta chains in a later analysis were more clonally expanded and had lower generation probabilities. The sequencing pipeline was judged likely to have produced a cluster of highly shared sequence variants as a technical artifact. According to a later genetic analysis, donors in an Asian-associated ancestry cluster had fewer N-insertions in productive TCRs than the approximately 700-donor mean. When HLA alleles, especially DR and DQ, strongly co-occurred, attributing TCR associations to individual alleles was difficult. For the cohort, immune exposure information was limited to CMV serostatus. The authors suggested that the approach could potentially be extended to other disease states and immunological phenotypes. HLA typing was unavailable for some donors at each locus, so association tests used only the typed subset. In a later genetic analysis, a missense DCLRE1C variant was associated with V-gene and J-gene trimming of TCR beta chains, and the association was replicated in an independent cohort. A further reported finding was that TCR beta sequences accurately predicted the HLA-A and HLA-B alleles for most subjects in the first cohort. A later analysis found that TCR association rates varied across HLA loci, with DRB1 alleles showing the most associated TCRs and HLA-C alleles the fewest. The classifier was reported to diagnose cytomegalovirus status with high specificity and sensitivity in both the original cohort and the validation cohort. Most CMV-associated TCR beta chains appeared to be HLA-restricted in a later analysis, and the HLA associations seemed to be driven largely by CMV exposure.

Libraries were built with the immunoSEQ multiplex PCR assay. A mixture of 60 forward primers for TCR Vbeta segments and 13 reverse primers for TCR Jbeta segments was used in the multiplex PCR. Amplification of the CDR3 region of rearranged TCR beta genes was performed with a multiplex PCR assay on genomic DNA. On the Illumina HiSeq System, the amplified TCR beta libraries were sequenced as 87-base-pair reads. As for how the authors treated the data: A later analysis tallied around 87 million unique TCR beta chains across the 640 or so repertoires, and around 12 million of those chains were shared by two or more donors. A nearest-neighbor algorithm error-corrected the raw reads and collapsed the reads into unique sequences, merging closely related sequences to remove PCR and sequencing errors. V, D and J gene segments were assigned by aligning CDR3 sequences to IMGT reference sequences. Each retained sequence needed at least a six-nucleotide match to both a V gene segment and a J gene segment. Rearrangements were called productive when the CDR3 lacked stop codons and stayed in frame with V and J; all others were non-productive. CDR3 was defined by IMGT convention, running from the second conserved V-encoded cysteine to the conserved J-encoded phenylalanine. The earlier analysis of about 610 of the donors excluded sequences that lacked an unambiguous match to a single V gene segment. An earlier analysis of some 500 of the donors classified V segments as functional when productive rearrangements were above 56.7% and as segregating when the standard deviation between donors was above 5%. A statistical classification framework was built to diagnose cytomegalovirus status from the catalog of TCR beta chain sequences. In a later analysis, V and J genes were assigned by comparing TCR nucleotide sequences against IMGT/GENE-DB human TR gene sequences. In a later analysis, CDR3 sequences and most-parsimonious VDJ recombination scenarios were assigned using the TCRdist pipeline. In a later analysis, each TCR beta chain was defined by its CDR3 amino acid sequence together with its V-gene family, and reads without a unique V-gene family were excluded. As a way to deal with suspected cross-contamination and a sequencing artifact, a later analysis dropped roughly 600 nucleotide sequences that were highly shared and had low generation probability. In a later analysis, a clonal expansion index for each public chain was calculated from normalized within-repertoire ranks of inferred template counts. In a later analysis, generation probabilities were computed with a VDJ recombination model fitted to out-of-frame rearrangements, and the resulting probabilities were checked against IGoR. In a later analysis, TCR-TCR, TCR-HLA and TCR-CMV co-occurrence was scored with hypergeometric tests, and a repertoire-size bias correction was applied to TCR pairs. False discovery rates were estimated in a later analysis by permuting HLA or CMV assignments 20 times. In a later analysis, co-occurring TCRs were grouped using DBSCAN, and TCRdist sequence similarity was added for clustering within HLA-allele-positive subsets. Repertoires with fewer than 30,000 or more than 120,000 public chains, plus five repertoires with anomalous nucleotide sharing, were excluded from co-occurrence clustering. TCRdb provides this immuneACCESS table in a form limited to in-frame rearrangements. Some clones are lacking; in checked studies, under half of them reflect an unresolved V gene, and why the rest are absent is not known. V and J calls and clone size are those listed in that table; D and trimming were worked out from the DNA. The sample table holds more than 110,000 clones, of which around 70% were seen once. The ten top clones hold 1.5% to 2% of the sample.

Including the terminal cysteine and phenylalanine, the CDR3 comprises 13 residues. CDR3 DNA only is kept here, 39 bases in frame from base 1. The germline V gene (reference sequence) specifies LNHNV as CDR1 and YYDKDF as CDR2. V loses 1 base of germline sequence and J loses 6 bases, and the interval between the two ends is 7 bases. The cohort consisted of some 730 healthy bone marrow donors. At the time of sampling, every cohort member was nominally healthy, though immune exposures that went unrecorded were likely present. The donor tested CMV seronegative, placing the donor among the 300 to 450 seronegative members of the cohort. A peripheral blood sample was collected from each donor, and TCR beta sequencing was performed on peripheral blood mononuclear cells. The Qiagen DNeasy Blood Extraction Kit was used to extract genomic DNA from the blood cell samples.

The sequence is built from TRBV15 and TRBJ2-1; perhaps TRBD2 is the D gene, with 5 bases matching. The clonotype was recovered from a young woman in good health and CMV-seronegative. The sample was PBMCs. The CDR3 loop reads CATSRGLANEQFF. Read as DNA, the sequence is TGTGCCACCAGCAGAGGCCTAGCCAATGAGCAGTTCTTC. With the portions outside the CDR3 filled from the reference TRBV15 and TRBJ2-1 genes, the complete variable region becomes DAMVIQNPRYQVTQFGKPVTLSCSQTLNHNVMYWYQQKSSQAPKLLFHYYDKDFNNEADTPDNFQSRRPNTSFCFLDIRSPGLGDTAMYLCATSRGLANEQFFGPGTRLTVL.